This record covers a single T cell receptor (beta chain). As handled by the study authors: Cell counts per sample came from amplifying reference gene primers. The table came from immunoSEQ multiplex PCR; TCRdb's copy has only in-frame clones and leaves some out. The V and J calls and clone size were taken over from that table, and D and trimming were inferred from the DNA. The sample includes 250,000 to 300,000 clones, 86% of them seen just once. The source of the sample is a study of blood T cell repertoires in COVID-19. Across the study: Spain, Italy and the United States supplied samples that represented acute and convalescent COVID-19. The cDNA or gDNA used as material had been derived from T cells, B-cell-depleted T cells, or PBMCs.

CDR3 length: 14 residues. Trimming shortened V by 1 base and J by 5 bases, and 12 bases separated the two germline ends. The germline V gene has CDR1 SGHAT and CDR2 FQDESV (reference sequence). The sequencing input was peripheral blood. This chain links TRBV11-1 with TRBJ2-7, with D tentatively TRBD1 (5 bases). The sequence derives from a man aged 18-30 years with active or convalescent COVID-19. The CDR3 DNA follows: TGTGCCAGCAGCTTAGATCAGGGTGGCCACGAGCAGTACTTC. This sequence encodes CASSLDQGGHEQYF.